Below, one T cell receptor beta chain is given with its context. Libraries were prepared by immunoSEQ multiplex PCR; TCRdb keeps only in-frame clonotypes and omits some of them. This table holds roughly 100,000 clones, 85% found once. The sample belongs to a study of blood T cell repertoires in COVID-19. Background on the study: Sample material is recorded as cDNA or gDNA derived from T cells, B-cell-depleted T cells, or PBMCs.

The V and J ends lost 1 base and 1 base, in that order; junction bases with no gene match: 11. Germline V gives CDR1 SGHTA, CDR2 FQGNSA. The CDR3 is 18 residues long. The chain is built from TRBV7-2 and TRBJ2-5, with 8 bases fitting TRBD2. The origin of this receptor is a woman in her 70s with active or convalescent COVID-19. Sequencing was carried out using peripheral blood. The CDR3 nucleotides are TGTGCCAGCAGCTTAGGAGGGAGGGTAGCGGGGATCCAAGAGACCCAGTACTTC. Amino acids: CASSLGGRVAGIQETQYF.